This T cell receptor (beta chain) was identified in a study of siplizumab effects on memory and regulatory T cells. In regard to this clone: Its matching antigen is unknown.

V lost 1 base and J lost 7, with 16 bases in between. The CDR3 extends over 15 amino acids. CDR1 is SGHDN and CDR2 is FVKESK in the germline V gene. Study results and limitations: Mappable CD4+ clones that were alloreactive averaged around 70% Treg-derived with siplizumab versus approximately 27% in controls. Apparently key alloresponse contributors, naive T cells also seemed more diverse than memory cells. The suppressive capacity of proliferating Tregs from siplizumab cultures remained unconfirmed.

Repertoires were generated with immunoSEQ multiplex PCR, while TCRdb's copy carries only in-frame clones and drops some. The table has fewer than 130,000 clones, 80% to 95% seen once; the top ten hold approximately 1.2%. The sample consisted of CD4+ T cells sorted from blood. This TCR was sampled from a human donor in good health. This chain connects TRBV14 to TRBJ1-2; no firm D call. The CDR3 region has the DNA TGTGCCAGCAGCCAAGGGGTGTTTCGACCTTTTGGCTACACCTTC. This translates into CASSQGVFRPFGYTF.